The 11 T cell receptor beta chains below were found in one sample sequenced in a study of blood T cells in healthy people across ages. A sample-barcoded 5' primer and a J-beta primer mix were used in a second PCR of about 7 to 12 cycles. TCRdb recomputed calls from the 5' RACE reads with MiXCR, one row per CDR3 protein. Of 1.4 million to 1.5 million distinct CDR3 sequences in the sample, around two fifths were seen once. Source material: blood. These receptor sequences come from a young woman in good health.

With regard to this clonotype: One end of the junction fails to match germline, which may point to a read error. DNA of the CDR3: TGTGTCAGCAAGGACAGGGGTTCCTACAATGAGCAGTTCTTC. Translating it yields CVSKDRGSYNEQFF. The chain recombines TRBV2 with TRBJ2-1; 9 bases line up with TRBD1. CDR1 and CDR2 from the germline V gene are SNHLY and FYNNEI. This CDR3 is 14 amino acids long.

This rearrangement joins TRBV27 to TRBJ2-7; the D gene could be TRBD1 or TRBD2 (6 bases each). Germline CDR1 reads MNHEY; CDR2 reads SMNVEV (reference sequence). The CDR3 extends over 16 amino acids. The ends were cut back, 6 bases at V and 2 bases at J, with 20 bases in the middle. In nucleotides, the CDR3 is TGTGCCAGCAGAATGGGGGGCAGCGGGCTCCCCTACGAGCAGTACTTC. This gives the protein CASRMGGSGLPYEQYF.

This clonotype was counted only a few times. The gene calls are TRBV11-2 and TRBJ2-1, with D possibly TRBD1 on 5 matching bases. CDR3 length equals 14 residues. Germline values: CDR1 SGHAT, CDR2 FQNNGV. V dropped 1 base and J dropped 9 bases, with 13 bases sitting between them. CDR3 sequence (DNA): TGTGCCAGCAGCTTAGGCAGGGTATCAGGTGAGCAGTTCTTC. This translates into CASSLGRVSGEQFF.

This clonotype was detected only a few times. The genes are TRBV29-1 and TRBJ2-3; weak D call: TRBD1 (7 bases). The length of the CDR3 is 15 residues. V lost 6 bases and J 0 bases, leaving 16 bases between the germline ends. Germline CDR1 is SQVTM and CDR2 is ANQGSEA. The CDR3 loop is CSVSEGAASTDTQYF. DNA of the CDR3: TGCAGCGTGTCGGAGGGGGCAGCTAGCACAGATACGCAGTATTTT.

Regarding this clonotype: The CDR3 does not close with the conserved phenylalanine or tryptophan, likely indicating a read error. The rearrangement joins TRBV29-1 to TRBJ2-5; D call uncertain. Trimming took 0 bases from V and 0 from J, leaving 5 bases between them. This CDR3 is 13 amino acids long. CDR1 and CDR2 (germline): SQVTM, ANQGSEA. This chain's CDR3 is CSVEEGYQETQYL. Here the CDR3 DNA reads TGCAGCGTTGAAGAGGGGTACCAAGAGACCCAGTACTTA.

The chain recombines TRBV20-1 with TRBJ2-7; 9 bases fit TRBD1. Germline lookup yields CDR1 DFQATT and CDR2 SNEGSKA (reference sequence). The CDR3 consists of 18 residues. V was clipped by 0 bases and J by 1 base; unmatched bases: 13. CDR3 nucleotides: TGCAGTGCTAGAGATTGGAGGACAGGGGAAAGTTTGTCCTACGAGCAGTACTTC. It is translated as CSARDWRTGESLSYEQYF.

V is TRBV2 and J is TRBJ2-7; D is unclear. This CDR3 has 15 amino acids. CDR1 and CDR2 from the germline V gene are SNHLY and FYNNEI. Trimming stripped 0 bases from V and 3 bases from J, with 12 bases between. CDR3 DNA sequence: TGTGCCAGCAGTGAAGCGCTTTGGCGGTTCTACGAGCAGTACTTC. It translates to CASSEALWRFYEQYF.

The chain has TRBV6-5 and TRBJ1-6; 7 bases are shared with TRBD1. The CDR3 totals 16 residues. V shed 7 bases and J 0 bases; nucleotides not matched to a gene: 6. CDR1 MNHEY and CDR2 SVGAGI come from the germline V gene. CDR3 sequence: CASTPDRDSYNSPLHF. CDR3 DNA sequence: TGTGCCAGCACCCCTGACAGGGACTCCTATAATTCACCCCTCCACTTT.

This clonotype was found a few times. This chain links TRBV4-1 with TRBJ2-1; D is tentatively TRBD1 or TRBD2 (5 bases each). There are 17 residues in the CDR3. Trimming pared 0 bases from V and 0 bases from J, leaving 12 bases between. The V gene's germline CDR1 is MGHRA and CDR2 YSYEKL. Here the CDR3 DNA reads TGCGCCAGCAGCCAAGATGGGGGTAGGGGCTCCTACAATGAGCAGTTCTTC. Translation gives CASSQDGGRGSYNEQFF.

The chain is built from TRBV5-1 and TRBJ2-5; the D is unclear. The J call may be in error: the DNA end matches TRBJ2-7 better. The CDR3 contains 14 residues. Germline CDR1 reads SGHRS; CDR2 reads YFSETQ. CDR3 DNA: TGCGCCAGCAGCTTTATTGGACGCTCCTACGAGCAGTACTTC. This encodes CASSFIGRSYEQYF.

This clonotype was observed a handful of times. V is TRBV4-1 and J is TRBJ1-5; the D is unclear. CDR1 and CDR2 from the germline V gene are MGHRA and YSYEKL. The V and J ends lost 1 base and 7 bases respectively, with 14 bases between them. This CDR3 has 15 amino acids. CDR3 amino acids: CASSQVAAGTQPQHF. In nucleotides, the CDR3 is TGCGCCAGCAGCCAAGTCGCTGCTGGCACACAGCCCCAGCATTTT.